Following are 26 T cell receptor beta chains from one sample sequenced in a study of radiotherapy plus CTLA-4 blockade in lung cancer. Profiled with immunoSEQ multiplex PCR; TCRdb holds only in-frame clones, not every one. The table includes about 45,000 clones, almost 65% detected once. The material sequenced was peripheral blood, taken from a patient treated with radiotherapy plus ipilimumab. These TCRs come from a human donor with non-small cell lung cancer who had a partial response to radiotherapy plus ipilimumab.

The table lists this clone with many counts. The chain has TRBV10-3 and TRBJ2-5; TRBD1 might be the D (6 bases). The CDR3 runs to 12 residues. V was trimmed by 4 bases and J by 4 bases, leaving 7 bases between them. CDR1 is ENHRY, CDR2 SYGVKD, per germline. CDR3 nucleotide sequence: TGTGCCATCAGTGCCAGGGGAGAGACCCAGTACTTC. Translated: CAISARGETQYF.

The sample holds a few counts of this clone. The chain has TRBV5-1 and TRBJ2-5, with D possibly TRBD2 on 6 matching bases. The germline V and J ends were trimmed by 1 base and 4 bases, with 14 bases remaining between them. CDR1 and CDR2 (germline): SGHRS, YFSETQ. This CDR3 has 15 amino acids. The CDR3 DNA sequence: TGCGCCAGCAGCTTGCGGCTAGCGAGGGGAGAGACCCAGTACTTC. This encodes CASSLRLARGETQYF.

The CDR3 DNA reads as TGCGCCAGCAGCCAAGATAGAAACAGCCGCTATGGCTACACCTTC. Amino acids: CASSQDRNSRYGYTF. The V and J genes are TRBV4-3 and TRBJ1-2; no reliable D call. Germline V gene lookup returns CDR1 LGHNA and CDR2 YSLEER. This CDR3 spans 15 amino acids. V dropped 0 bases and J dropped 4 bases, with 12 bases sitting between them.

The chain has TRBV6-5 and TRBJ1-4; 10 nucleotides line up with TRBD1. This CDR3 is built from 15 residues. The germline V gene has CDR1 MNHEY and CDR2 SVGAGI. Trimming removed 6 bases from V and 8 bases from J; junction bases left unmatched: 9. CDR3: CASSSRQGAREKLFF. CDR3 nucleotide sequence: TGTGCCAGCAGCTCCCGACAGGGGGCGAGGGAAAAACTGTTTTTT.

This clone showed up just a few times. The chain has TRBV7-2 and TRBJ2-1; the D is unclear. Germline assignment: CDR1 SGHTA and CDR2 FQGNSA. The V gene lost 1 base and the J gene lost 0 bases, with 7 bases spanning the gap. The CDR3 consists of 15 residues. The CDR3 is CASSLGLSSYNEQFF. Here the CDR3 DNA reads TGTGCCAGCAGCTTAGGCTTGAGCTCCTACAATGAGCAGTTCTTC.

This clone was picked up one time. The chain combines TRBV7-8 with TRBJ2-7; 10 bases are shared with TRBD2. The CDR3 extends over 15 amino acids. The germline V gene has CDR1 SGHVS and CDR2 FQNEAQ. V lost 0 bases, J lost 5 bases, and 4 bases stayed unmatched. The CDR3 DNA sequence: TGTGCCAGCAGCTTAGCAGCGGGAGGGCCCAACGAGCAGTACTTC. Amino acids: CASSLAAGGPNEQYF.

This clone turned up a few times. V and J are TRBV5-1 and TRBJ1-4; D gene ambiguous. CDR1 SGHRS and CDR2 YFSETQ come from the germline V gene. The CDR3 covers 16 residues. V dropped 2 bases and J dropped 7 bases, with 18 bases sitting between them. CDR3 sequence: CASSLVSGGVSEKLFF. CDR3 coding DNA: TGCGCCAGCAGCTTAGTGTCGGGTGGAGTGAGTGAAAAACTGTTTTTT.

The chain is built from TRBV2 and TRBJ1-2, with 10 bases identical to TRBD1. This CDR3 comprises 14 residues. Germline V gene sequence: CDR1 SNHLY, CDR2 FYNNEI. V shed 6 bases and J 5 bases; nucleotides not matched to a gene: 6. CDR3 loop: CASSWDRGLYGYTF. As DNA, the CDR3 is TGTGCCAGCAGCTGGGACAGGGGACTATATGGCTACACCTTC.

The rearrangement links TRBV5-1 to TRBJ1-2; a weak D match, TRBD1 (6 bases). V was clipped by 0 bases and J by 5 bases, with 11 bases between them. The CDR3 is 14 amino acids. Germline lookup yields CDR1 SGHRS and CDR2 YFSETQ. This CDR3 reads CASSLGADRYGYTF. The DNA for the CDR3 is TGCGCCAGCAGCTTGGGGGCGGACAGATATGGCTACACCTTC.

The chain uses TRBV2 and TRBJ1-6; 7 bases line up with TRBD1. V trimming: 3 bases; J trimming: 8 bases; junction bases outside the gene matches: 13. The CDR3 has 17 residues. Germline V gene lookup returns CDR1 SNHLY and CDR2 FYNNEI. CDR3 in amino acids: CASSEPPIRQGDSPLHF. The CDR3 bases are TGTGCCAGCAGTGAGCCCCCGATCCGACAGGGAGATTCACCCCTCCACTTT.

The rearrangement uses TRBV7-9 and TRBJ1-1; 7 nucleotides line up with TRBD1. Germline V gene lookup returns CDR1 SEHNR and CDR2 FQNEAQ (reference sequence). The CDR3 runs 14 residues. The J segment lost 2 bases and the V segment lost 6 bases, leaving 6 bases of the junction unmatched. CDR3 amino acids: CASSPWTGNTEAFF. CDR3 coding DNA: TGTGCCAGCAGTCCCTGGACAGGTAACACTGAAGCTTTCTTT.

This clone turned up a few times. This CDR3 reads CASSETSGSKDEQFF. CDR3 sequence (DNA): TGCGCCAGCAGTGAAACTAGCGGGAGTAAGGATGAGCAGTTCTTC. The chain joins TRBV10-1 to TRBJ2-1; 11 bases are shared with TRBD2. Trimming took 3 bases from V and 8 from J; bases not matched to a gene: 6. Germline CDR1 reads WNHNN; CDR2 reads SYGVQD (reference sequence). This CDR3 has 15 residues.

The DNA of the CDR3 is TGCGCCAGCAGCCCAGAGCGGGGGGGCCCCTACGAGCAGTACTTC. Protein sequence: CASSPERGGPYEQYF. This sequence joins TRBV4-3 and TRBJ2-7; 10 positions match TRBD2. The CDR3 sequence is 15 residues long. The V segment lost 4 bases and the J segment 2 bases; nucleotides outside the gene matches: 5. CDR1 is LGHNA, CDR2 YSLEER, per germline.

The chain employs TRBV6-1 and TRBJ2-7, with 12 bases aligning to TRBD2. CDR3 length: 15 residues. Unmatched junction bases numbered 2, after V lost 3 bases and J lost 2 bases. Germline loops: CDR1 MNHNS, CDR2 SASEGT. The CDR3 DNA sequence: TGTGCCAGCAGTGAGTGGACTAGCGGGACCTACGAGCAGTACTTC. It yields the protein CASSEWTSGTYEQYF.

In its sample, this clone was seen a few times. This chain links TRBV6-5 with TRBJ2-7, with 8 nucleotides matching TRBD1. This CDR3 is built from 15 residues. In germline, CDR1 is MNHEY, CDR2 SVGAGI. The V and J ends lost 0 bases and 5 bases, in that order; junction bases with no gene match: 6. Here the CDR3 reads CASSYSTGAVNEQYF. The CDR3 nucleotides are TGTGCCAGCAGTTACTCGACAGGGGCGGTCAACGAGCAGTACTTC.

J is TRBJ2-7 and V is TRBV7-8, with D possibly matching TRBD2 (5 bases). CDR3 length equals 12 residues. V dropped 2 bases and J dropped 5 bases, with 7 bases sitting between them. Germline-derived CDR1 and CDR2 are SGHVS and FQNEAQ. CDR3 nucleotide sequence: TGTGCCAGCAGCTTACGGGGAAACGAGCAGTACTTC. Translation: CASSLRGNEQYF.

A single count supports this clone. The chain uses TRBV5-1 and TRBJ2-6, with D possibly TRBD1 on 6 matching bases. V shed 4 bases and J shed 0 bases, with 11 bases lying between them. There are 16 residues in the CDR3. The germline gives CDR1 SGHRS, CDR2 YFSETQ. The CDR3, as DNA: TGCGCCAGCAGCCCGACAGGTAACTCTGGGGCCAACGTCCTGACTTTC. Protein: CASSPTGNSGANVLTF.

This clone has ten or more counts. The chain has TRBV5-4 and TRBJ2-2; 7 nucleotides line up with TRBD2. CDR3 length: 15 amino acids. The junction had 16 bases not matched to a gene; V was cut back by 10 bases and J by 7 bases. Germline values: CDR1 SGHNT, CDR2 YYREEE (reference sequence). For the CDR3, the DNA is TGTGCCTATCGAGAGGCGGGAGTACCGGACGGGGAGCTGTTTTTT. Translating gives CAYREAGVPDGELFF.

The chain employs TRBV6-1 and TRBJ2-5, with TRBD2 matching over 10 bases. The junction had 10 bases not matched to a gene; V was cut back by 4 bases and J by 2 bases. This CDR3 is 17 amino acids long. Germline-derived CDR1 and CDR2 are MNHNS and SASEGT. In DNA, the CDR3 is TGTGCCAGCAGTGTGGCTAGCGGGAGACTGGCACAAGAGACCCAGTACTTC. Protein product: CASSVASGRLAQETQYF.

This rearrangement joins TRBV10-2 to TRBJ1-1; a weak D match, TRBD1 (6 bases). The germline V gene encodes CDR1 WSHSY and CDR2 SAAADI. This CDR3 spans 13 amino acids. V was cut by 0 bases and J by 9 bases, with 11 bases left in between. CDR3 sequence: CASSESVGQQAFF. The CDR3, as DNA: TGCGCCAGCAGTGAGTCGGTAGGACAGCAAGCTTTCTTT.

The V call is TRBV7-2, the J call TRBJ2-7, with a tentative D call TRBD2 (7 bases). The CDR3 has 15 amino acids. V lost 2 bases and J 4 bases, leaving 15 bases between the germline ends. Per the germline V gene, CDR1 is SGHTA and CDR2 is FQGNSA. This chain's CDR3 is CASSLLGGGRYEQYF. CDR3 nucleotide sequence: TGTGCCAGCAGCTTATTAGGGGGGGGACGTTACGAGCAGTACTTC. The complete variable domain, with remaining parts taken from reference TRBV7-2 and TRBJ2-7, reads GAGVSQSPSNKVTEKGKDVELRCDPISGHTALYWYRQSLGQGLEFLIYFQGNSAPDKSGLPSDRFSAERTGGSVSTLTIQRTQQEDSAVYLCASSLLGGGRYEQYFGPGTRLTVT.

The CDR3 region has the DNA TGTGCCATTAGACGGGGGGGAGTTAACAATGAGCAGTTCTTC. Amino acid sequence: CAIRRGGVNNEQFF. The chain is built from TRBV27 and TRBJ2-1; 8 positions match TRBD2. Germline V gene data show CDR1 as MNHEY and CDR2 as SMNVEV (reference sequence). The CDR3 is 14 amino acids. Trimming took 10 bases from V and 5 from J; bases not matched to a gene: 10.

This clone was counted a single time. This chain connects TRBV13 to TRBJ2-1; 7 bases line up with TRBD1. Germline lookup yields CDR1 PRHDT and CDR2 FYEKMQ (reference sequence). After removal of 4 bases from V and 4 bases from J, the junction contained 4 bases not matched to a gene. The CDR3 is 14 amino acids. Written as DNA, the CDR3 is TGTGCCAGCAGCTCCCCGGGACAGTACAATGAGCAGTTCTTC. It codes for CASSSPGQYNEQFF.

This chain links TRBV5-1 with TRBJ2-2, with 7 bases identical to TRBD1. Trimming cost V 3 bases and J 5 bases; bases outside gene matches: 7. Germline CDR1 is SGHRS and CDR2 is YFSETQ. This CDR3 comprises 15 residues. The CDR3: CASSWAGGRTGELFF. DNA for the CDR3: TGCGCCAGCAGCTGGGCAGGGGGTCGGACCGGGGAGCTGTTTTTT.

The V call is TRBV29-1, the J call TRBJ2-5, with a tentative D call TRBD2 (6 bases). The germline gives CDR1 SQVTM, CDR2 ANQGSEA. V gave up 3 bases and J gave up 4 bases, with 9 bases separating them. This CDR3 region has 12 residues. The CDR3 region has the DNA TGCAGCGTTGAGGGTAGCGGAGAGACCCAGTACTTC. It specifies CSVEGSGETQYF.

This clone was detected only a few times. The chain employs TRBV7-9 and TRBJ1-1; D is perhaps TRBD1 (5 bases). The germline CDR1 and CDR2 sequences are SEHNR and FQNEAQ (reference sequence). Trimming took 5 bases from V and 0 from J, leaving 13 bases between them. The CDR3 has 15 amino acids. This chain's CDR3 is CASSQAPTVNTEAFF. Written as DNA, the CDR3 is TGTGCCAGCAGCCAAGCTCCGACAGTGAACACTGAAGCTTTCTTT.